The 28 T cell receptor beta chains reported below all come from one sample, sequenced in a study of T cell changes during pregnancy in multiple sclerosis. Assay used: immunoSEQ multiplex PCR; TCRdb lists only in-frame clones, some missing. Among around 61,000 clones listed, about 90% were seen once. Sample: peripheral blood, taken in the third trimester of pregnancy. The receptor set was obtained from a female donor in good health, enrolled as a control in a pregnancy study.

This chain joins TRBV14 and TRBJ1-5; D is unresolved. CDR3 length equals 13 residues. V lost 4 bases to trimming and J lost 7 bases, with 11 bases between them. CDR1 SGHDN and CDR2 FVKESK come from the germline V gene. The CDR3 DNA reads TGTGCCAGCAGCCGCATGGAGGAACAGCCCCAGCATTTT. This gives the protein CASSRMEEQPQHF.

The CDR3 nucleotides read TGTGCCAGCAGCTTGGCGGTCGTTAGCAATCAGCCCCAGCATTTT. The encoded protein is CASSLAVVSNQPQHF. V gene TRBV5-8 combines with J gene TRBJ1-5; no clear D. The V gene lost 0 bases and the J gene lost 0 bases, with 7 bases spanning the gap. The CDR3 covers 15 residues. Germline loops: CDR1 SGHTS, CDR2 YDEGEE.

Only one count was recorded for this clone. This chain uses TRBV27 with TRBJ2-2; 10 nucleotides agree with TRBD2. The germline V gene encodes CDR1 MNHEY and CDR2 SMNVEV (reference sequence). The ends lost 6 bases at V and 6 bases at J; junction bases unmatched: 1. This CDR3 is 13 amino acids long. CDR3 region: CASRLAGSGELFF. In nucleotides, the CDR3 is TGTGCCAGCAGACTAGCGGGGTCCGGGGAGCTGTTTTTT.

The chain uses TRBV7-2 and TRBJ2-3, with D perhaps matching TRBD2 (6 bases). Trimming left V 3 bases short and J 5 bases short, with 9 bases between. Germline lookup yields CDR1 SGHTA and CDR2 FQGNSA. The length of the CDR3 is 13 residues. DNA for the CDR3: TGTGCCAGCAGCTTTGGGGGACTAGATACGCAGTATTTT. The encoded protein is CASSFGGLDTQYF.

This chain links TRBV18 with TRBJ2-1; possibly TRBD2 for D (6 bases). The V and J ends lost 3 bases and 8 bases respectively, with 17 bases between them. This CDR3 spans 15 amino acids. Germline lookup yields CDR1 KGHSH and CDR2 LQKENI. The CDR3 coding sequence is TGTGCCAGCTCACCGGGACTGGAGCCTTCACATGAGCAGTTCTTC. Protein sequence: CASSPGLEPSHEQFF.

The genes are TRBV11-1 and TRBJ2-7, with TRBD2 as a possible D gene (8 bases). Germline CDR1 SGHAT, CDR2 FQDESV (reference sequence). Trimming took 4 bases from V and 4 from J, leaving 17 bases between them. CDR3 length: 15 residues. As DNA, the CDR3 is TGTGCCAGCAGCTACCGGACAGGCGGGGGGTACGAGCAGTACTTC. Amino acid sequence: CASSYRTGGGYEQYF.

The chain joins TRBV4-3 to TRBJ2-2, with a weak D call TRBD1 (5 bases). Trimming cost V 2 bases and J 4 bases, with 8 bases left between them. This CDR3 region has 14 residues. Germline lookup yields CDR1 LGHNA and CDR2 YSLEER. In nucleotides, the CDR3 is TGCGCCAGCAGCCAACAGGGAACCACCGGGGAGCTGTTTTTT. This codes for CASSQQGTTGELFF.

J is TRBJ1-5 and V is TRBV7-8; the D is unclear. V lost 1 base and J 0 bases, leaving 7 bases between the germline ends. The CDR3 has 15 amino acids. Germline-derived CDR1 and CDR2 are SGHVS and FQNEAQ. The CDR3 sequence is CASSLGGNSNQPQHF. The DNA for the CDR3 is TGTGCCAGCAGCTTAGGCGGCAATAGCAATCAGCCCCAGCATTTT.

In the case of this clone: The same CDR3 arises from other DNA sequences in this sample as well. The chain has TRBV29-1 and TRBJ2-7, with 8 bases matching TRBD2. V gave up 1 base and J gave up 6 bases; unmatched junction bases: 8. The CDR3 is 14 residues long. Looked up from germline, CDR1 is SQVTM and CDR2 is ANQGSEA. In nucleotides, the CDR3 is TGCAGCGTTGAAGGGCCAGCGGGGGTTTCCGAGCAGTACTTC. Protein: CSVEGPAGVSEQYF.

This rearrangement joins TRBV25-1 to TRBJ2-7; possibly TRBD1 for D (5 bases). Trimming pared 5 bases from V and 3 bases from J, leaving 17 bases between. This CDR3 spans 15 amino acids. Per germline, CDR1 MGHDK and CDR2 SYGVNS. Here the CDR3 reads CASSPIAGRYYEQYF. The CDR3 DNA reads as TGTGCCAGCAGTCCCATTGCAGGGCGTTACTACGAGCAGTACTTC.

This clone was counted once. The chain joins TRBV29-1 to TRBJ1-2; 9 positions agree with TRBD1. The germline V gene has CDR1 SQVTM and CDR2 ANQGSEA. The CDR3 spans 10 residues. J lost 8 bases, V lost 6 bases, and 1 base had no gene match. CDR3 nucleotide sequence: TGCAGCGTCGGACAGGGGGGCTACACCTTC. Translated: CSVGQGGYTF.

This chain joins TRBV6-5 and TRBJ2-7; possibly TRBD1 for D (5 bases). Germline V gene lookup returns CDR1 MNHEY and CDR2 SVGAGI. CDR3 length equals 14 residues. Trimming cost V 6 bases and J 4 bases, with 16 bases left between them. CDR3 loop: CASSLATARYEQYF. CDR3 nucleotides: TGTGCCAGCAGCCTTGCGACAGCCCGATACGAGCAGTACTTC.

The chain employs TRBV7-9 and TRBJ2-1; TRBD2 aligns across 12 bases. Germline trimming cut 5 bases from V and 9 bases from J; bases unmatched to any gene: 8. CDR3 length equals 15 residues. Germline V CDR1 and CDR2: SEHNR, FQNEAQ (reference sequence). The CDR3 reads CASSRTSGGRGEQFF. The CDR3 bases are TGTGCCAGCAGCCGCACTAGCGGGGGGCGGGGTGAGCAGTTCTTC.

The rearrangement joins TRBV7-3 to TRBJ1-4; possibly TRBD1 for D (6 bases). Germline V gives CDR1 SGHTA, CDR2 FQGTGA. V dropped 5 bases and J dropped 4 bases, with 14 bases sitting between them. The CDR3 is made up of 15 amino acids. DNA of the CDR3: TGTGCCAGCAGCCCTGGACAGACCTATAATGAAAAACTGTTTTTT. Its translation is CASSPGQTYNEKLFF.

This chain joins TRBV7-9 and TRBJ1-4; 7 bases are shared with TRBD1. Germline CDR1 is SEHNR and CDR2 is FQNEAQ (reference sequence). Trimming cost V 5 bases and J 8 bases; bases outside gene matches: 8. The CDR3 runs 14 residues. In DNA, the CDR3 is TGTGCCAGCAGCCGACGACAGGGAAGGGAAAAACTGTTTTTT. This encodes CASSRRQGREKLFF.

The chain recombines TRBV15 with TRBJ1-1, with D tentatively TRBD1 (6 bases). From germline, CDR1 is LNHNV and CDR2 YYDKDF (reference sequence). The CDR3 consists of 13 residues. Trimming removed 8 bases from V and 5 bases from J, with 15 bases in between. As DNA, the CDR3 is TGTGCCACCGAAGGGACAACGGGAACTGAAGCTTTCTTT. It translates to CATEGTTGTEAFF.

V gene TRBV18 combines with J gene TRBJ1-1, with D maybe TRBD1 (5 bases). Trimming shortened V by 6 bases and J by 0 bases, and 23 bases separated the two germline ends. Per germline, CDR1 KGHSH and CDR2 LQKENI. The CDR3 length is 18 residues. The CDR3 nucleotides read TGTGCCAGCTCCCTGAACCACATTTCGACAGTGATGAACACTGAAGCTTTCTTT. This translates into CASSLNHISTVMNTEAFF.

This clone was found once. The chain combines TRBV15 with TRBJ2-7, with D uncertain. The CDR3 has 16 amino acids. V was shortened by 0 bases and J by 7 bases, with 19 bases between the two germline ends. The germline V gene has CDR1 LNHNV and CDR2 YYDKDF (reference sequence). The CDR3 region is CATSRDRPSSLSEQYF. DNA of the CDR3: TGTGCCACCAGCAGAGATCGTCCTTCCTCCCTGTCTGAGCAGTACTTC.

This chain connects TRBV4-3 to TRBJ2-1; 7 bases match TRBD1. Germline CDR1 and CDR2: LGHNA and YSLEER. CDR3 length: 17 residues. V lost 4 bases, J lost 3 bases, and 12 bases stayed unmatched. This CDR3 is CASSLDLDRTGYNEQFF. The CDR3 nucleotides are TGCGCCAGCAGCCTAGACCTGGACCGGACAGGCTACAATGAGCAGTTCTTC.

This clone was recorded once. The chain uses TRBV7-9 and TRBJ1-3; the D is unclear. This CDR3 has 15 amino acids. V was clipped by 3 bases and J by 2 bases, with 11 bases between them. Germline values: CDR1 SEHNR, CDR2 FQNEAQ (reference sequence). CDR3 amino acids: CASSFGEPTGNTIYF. CDR3 nucleotides: TGTGCCAGCAGCTTCGGGGAGCCTACTGGAAACACCATATATTTT. The complete variable domain, with remaining parts taken from reference TRBV7-9 and TRBJ1-3, reads DTGVSQNPRHKITKRGQNVTFRCDPISEHNRLYWYRQTLGQGPEFLTYFQNEAQLEKSRLLSDRFSAERPKGSFSTLEIQRTEQGDSAMYLCASSFGEPTGNTIYFGEGSWLTVV.

The genes are TRBV20-1 and TRBJ1-1; D might be TRBD1 (6 bases). The CDR3 has 11 residues. From germline, CDR1 is DFQATT and CDR2 SNEGSKA (reference sequence). CDR3 loop: CRVAEGAEAFF. Here the CDR3 DNA reads TGCAGGGTTGCCGAGGGGGCTGAAGCTTTCTTT.

The chain uses TRBV15 and TRBJ1-4; the D is unclear. The V gene lost 1 base and the J gene lost 0 bases, with 6 bases spanning the gap. The germline V gene has CDR1 LNHNV and CDR2 YYDKDF (reference sequence). The CDR3 is made up of 15 amino acids. CDR3 DNA sequence: TGTGCCACCAGCAGAGGCAGGACAACTAATGAAAAACTGTTTTTT. This translates into CATSRGRTTNEKLFF.

V is TRBV30 and J is TRBJ1-1; D remains unclear. The CDR3 consists of 17 residues. CDR1 and CDR2 (germline): GTSNPN, SVGIG (reference sequence). V lost 1 base, J lost 1 base, and 19 bases lay in between. CDR3 sequence reads: CAWSGKLALRRNTEAFF. The CDR3 DNA follows: TGTGCCTGGAGTGGGAAGCTAGCTCTCCGAAGGAACACTGAAGCTTTCTTT.

J is TRBJ1-5 and V is TRBV13; 7 bases line up with TRBD1. Per the germline V gene, CDR1 is PRHDT and CDR2 is FYEKMQ (reference sequence). The CDR3 loop spans 14 amino acids. The V gene end was trimmed by 5 bases and the J gene end by 4 bases; junction bases not matched to a gene: 5. This chain's CDR3 is CASSARDSNQPQHF. The CDR3 DNA reads TGTGCCAGCAGCGCAAGGGACAGTAATCAGCCCCAGCATTTT.

V usage is TRBV7-9 and J usage is TRBJ1-4, with 9 bases lining up with TRBD1. Trimming cost V 2 bases and J 9 bases; bases outside gene matches: 7. The CDR3 totals 15 residues. Germline values: CDR1 SEHNR, CDR2 FQNEAQ (reference sequence). CDR3 DNA sequence: TGTGCCAGCAGCTTAACGACAGGGGGAGGCCAAAAACTGTTTTTT. Translating gives CASSLTTGGGQKLFF.

The chain is built from TRBV30 and TRBJ2-7, with 7 bases fitting TRBD2. CDR3 length: 12 amino acids. Germline V gives CDR1 GTSNPN, CDR2 SVGIG (reference sequence). The junction had 2 bases not matched to a gene; V was cut back by 3 bases and J by 3 bases. In nucleotides, the CDR3 is TGTGCCTGGAGCGGGGGGAACTACGAGCAGTACTTC. Encoded protein: CAWSGGNYEQYF.

This chain joins TRBV27 and TRBJ1-2; D might be TRBD1 (6 bases). V shed 0 bases and J shed 4 bases, with 15 bases lying between them. Germline V CDR1 and CDR2: MNHEY, SMNVEV (reference sequence). The CDR3 sequence is 16 residues long. In nucleotides, the CDR3 is TGTGCCAGCAGTTTATCGACAAAGACAGGCCCCTATGGCTACACCTTC. This sequence encodes CASSLSTKTGPYGYTF.

The chain has TRBV25-1 and TRBJ2-4, with D possibly TRBD2 on 6 matching bases. Germline loops: CDR1 MGHDK, CDR2 SYGVNS. This CDR3 spans 16 amino acids. Trimming took 2 bases from V and 1 from J, leaving 12 bases between them. CDR3 bases: TGTGCCAGCAGTGAAAACGGGGCGGGGGCCAAAAACATTCAGTACTTC. This gives the protein CASSENGAGAKNIQYF.